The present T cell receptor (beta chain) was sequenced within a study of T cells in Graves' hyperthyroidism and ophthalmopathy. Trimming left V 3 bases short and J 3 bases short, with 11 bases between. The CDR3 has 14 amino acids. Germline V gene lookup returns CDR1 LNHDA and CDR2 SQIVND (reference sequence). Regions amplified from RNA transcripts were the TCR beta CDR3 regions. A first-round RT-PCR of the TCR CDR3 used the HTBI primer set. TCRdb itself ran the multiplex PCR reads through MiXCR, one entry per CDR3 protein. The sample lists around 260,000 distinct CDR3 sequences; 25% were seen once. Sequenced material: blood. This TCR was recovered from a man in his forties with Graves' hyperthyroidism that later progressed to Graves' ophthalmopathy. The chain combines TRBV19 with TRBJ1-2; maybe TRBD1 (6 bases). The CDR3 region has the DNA TGTGCCAGTAGTATCCAGACAGGACACTATGGCTACACCTTC. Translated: CASSIQTGHYGYTF.